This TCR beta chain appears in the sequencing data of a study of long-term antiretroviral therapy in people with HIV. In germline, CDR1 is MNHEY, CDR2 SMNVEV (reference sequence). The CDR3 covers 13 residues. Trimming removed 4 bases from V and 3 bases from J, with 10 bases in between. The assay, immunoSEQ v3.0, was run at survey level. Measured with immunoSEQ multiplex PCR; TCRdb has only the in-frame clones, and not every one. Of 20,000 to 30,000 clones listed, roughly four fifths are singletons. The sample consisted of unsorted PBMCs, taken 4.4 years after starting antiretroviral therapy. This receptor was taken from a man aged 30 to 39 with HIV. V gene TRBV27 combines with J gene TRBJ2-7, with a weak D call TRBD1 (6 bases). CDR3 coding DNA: TGTGCCAGCAGTTCTGGCAGGGGCTACGAGCAGTACTTC. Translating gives CASSSGRGYEQYF.